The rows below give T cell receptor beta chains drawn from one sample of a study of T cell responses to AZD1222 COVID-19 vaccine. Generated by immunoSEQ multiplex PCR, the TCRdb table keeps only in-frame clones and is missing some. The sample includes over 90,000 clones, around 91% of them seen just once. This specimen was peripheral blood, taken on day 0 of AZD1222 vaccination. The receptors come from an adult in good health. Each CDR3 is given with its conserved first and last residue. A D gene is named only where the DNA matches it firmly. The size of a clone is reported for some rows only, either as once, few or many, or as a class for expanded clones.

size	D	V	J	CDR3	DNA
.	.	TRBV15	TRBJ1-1	CATSRDTMNTEAFF	TGTGCCACCAGCAGGGATACAATGAACACTGAAGCTTTCTTT
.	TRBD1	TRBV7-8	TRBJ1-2	CASSPGQGGWGYGYTF	TGTGCCAGCAGCCCAGGACAGGGAGGCTGGGGCTATGGCTACACCTTC
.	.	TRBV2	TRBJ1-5	CASSSEGLNQPQHF	TGTGCCAGCAGCTCAGAGGGTCTCAATCAGCCCCAGCATTTT
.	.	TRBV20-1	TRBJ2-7	CSASGLEGQYF	TGCAGTGCTTCGGGGCTTGAGGGGCAGTACTTC
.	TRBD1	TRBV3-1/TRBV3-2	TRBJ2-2	CASSHSRDRGLAGELFF	TGTGCCAGCAGCCACTCACGGGACAGGGGGCTTGCTGGGGAGCTGTTTTTT
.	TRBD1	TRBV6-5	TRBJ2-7	CAAFRDSYEQYF	TGTGCCGCGTTCCGGGACAGCTACGAGCAGTACTTC
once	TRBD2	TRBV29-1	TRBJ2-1	CSAEQRGALNEQFF	TGCAGCGCCGAACAGCGGGGGGCCCTCAATGAGCAGTTCTTC
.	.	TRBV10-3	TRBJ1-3	CAISVGYSGNTIYF	TGTGCCATCAGTGTAGGGTACTCTGGAAACACCATATATTTT
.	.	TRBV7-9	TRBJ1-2	CASSLRGFHGYTF	TGTGCCAGCAGCTTAAGGGGATTCCATGGCTACACCTTC
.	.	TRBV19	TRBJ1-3	CASKARPFSGNTIYF	TGTGCCAGTAAAGCCAGGCCCTTCTCTGGAAACACCATATATTTT
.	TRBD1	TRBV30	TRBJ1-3	CAWSSGQGGGTIYF	TGTGCCTGGAGTAGCGGACAGGGAGGAGGGACCATATATTTT
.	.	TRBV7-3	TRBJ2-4	CASSLRAQIPKENIQYF	TGTGCCAGCAGCCTAAGAGCCCAAATACCCAAGGAAAACATTCAGTACTTC
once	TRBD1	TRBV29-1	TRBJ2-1	CSVTTGDRAEQFF	TGCAGCGTCACGACAGGGGACAGGGCTGAGCAGTTCTTC
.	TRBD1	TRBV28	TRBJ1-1	CASSTQGAATEAFF	TGTGCCAGCAGTACACAGGGGGCGGCCACTGAAGCTTTCTTT
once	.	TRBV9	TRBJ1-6	CASSSGEPGPPLHF	TGTGCCAGCAGCTCCGGGGAGCCCGGACCACCCCTCCACTTT
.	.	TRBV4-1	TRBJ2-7	CASSQVMVKTYEQYF	TGCGCCAGCAGCCAAGTTATGGTAAAAACCTACGAGCAGTACTTC
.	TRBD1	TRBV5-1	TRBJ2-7	CASSRTGAEQYF	TGCGCCAGCAGCAGGACAGGGGCCGAGCAGTACTTC
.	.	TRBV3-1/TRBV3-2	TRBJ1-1	CASTSEVPGTEAFF	TGTGCCAGCACCTCGGAGGTTCCCGGAACTGAAGCTTTCTTT
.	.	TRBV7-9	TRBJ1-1	CASSSRPLEAFF	TGTGCCAGCAGTTCCCGGCCTCTTGAAGCTTTCTTT
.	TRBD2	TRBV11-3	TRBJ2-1	CASSRDGGSTFSYNEQFF	TGTGCCAGCAGCCGGGACGGGGGGTCAACCTTCTCCTACAATGAGCAGTTCTTC
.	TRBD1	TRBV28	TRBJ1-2	CASSLFGTGNYGYTF	TGTGCCAGCAGCCTTTTCGGGACAGGAAACTATGGCTACACCTTC
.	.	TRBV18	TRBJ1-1	CASSPNAEGTEAFF	TGTGCCAGCTCACCAAATGCCGAGGGCACTGAAGCTTTCTTT
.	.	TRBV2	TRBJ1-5	CASSEAGGVNQPQHF	TGTGCCAGCAGTGAAGCGGGGGGGGTGAATCAGCCCCAGCATTTT
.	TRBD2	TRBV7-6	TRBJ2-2	CASSLGASGGTNTGELFF	TGTGCCAGCAGCTTAGGGGCTAGCGGGGGGACAAACACCGGGGAGCTGTTTTTT